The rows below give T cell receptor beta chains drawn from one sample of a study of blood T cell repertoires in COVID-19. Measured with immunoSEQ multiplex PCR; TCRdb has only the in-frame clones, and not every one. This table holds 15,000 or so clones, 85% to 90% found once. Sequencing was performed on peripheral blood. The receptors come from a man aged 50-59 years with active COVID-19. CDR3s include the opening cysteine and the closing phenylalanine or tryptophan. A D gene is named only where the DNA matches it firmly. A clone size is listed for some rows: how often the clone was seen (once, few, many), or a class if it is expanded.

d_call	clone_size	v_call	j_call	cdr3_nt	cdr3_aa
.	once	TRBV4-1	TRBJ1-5	TGCGCCAGCAGCCAAAATTTGGACACCTTCCCGGGAGGCAATCAGCCCCAGCATTTT	CASSQNLDTFPGGNQPQHF
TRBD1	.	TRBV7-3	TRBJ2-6	TGTGCCAGCAGCTCGGGACAGGGGAGCTCTGGGGCCAACGTCCTGACTTTC	CASSSGQGSSGANVLTF
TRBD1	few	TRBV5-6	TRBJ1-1	TGTGCCAGCAGCGTGGACAGGGGGAACACTGAAGCTTTCTTT	CASSVDRGNTEAFF
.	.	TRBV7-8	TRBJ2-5	TGTGCCAGCAGTCTAGGGGGTGGGGGCGTGGAGACCCAGTACTTC	CASSLGGGGVETQYF
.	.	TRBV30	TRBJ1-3	TGTGCCTGGCAAAAATCTGGAAACACCATATATTTT	CAWQKSGNTIYF
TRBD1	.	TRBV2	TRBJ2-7	TGTGCCAGCAGAGCGTTGAGACAGGGGCCGACCTACGAGCAGTACTTC	CASRALRQGPTYEQYF
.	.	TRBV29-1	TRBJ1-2	TGCAGCGTTGACCCCCCGGGTGGCTACACCTTC	CSVDPPGGYTF
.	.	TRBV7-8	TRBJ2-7	TGTGCCAGCAGCTTAGCCGGGGTTGGGGTCTCCTACGAGCAGTACTTC	CASSLAGVGVSYEQYF
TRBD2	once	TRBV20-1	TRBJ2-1	TGCAGTGCTAGTCGGCGGGAGACCTCCTACAATGAGCAGTTCTTC	CSASRRETSYNEQFF
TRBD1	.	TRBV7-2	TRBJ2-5	TGTGCCAGCAGCCCTAGGACAGGGCGAGAGACCCAGTACTTC	CASSPRTGRETQYF
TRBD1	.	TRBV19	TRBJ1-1	TGTGCCAGTAGTATCCCAACAGGGGGCCGGACTGAAGCTTTCTTT	CASSIPTGGRTEAFF
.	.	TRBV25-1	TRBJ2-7	TGTGCCAGCAAGGGGGTGTACCGGCCCTACGAGCAGTACTTC	CASKGVYRPYEQYF
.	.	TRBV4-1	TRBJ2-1	TGCGCCAGCAGCCAATTGTCAGGCATTTCCTACAATGAGCAGTTCTTC	CASSQLSGISYNEQFF
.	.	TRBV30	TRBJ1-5	TGTGCCTGGAGTGTAAACTATCGAGGGAATCAGCCCCAGCATTTT	CAWSVNYRGNQPQHF
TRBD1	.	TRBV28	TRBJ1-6	TGTGCCAGCAGTTCGCCGGGACAGGGTGATTCACCCCTCCACTTT	CASSSPGQGDSPLHF
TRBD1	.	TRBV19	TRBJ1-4	TGTGCCGCGAGGTCGGGACAGGATGTCGAAAAACTGTTTTTT	CAARSGQDVEKLFF
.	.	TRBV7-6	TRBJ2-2	TGTGCCAGCAGCTTATACAAGCGTTGGTTAGCCGGGGAGCTGTTTTTT	CASSLYKRWLAGELFF
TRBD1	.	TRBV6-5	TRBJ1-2	TGTGCCAGCAGTCTACGGGGACAGGGTGTCTATGGCTACACCTTC	CASSLRGQGVYGYTF
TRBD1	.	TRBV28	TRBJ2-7	TGTGCCAGCAGTTTCCGGGACAGCAGCACCTACGAGCAGTACTTC	CASSFRDSSTYEQYF
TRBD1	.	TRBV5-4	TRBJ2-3	TGTGCCAGCAGCCCGGACAGGGGGGGGACAGATACGCAGTATTTT	CASSPDRGGTDTQYF
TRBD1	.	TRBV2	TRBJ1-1	TGTGCCAGCCGGACAGGTTGGGCTGAAGCTTTCTTT	CASRTGWAEAFF
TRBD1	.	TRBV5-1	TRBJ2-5	TGCGCCAGCAGCTTCCAGACAGGGGAAGAGACCCAGTACTTC	CASSFQTGEETQYF
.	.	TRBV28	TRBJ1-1	TGTGCCAGCAGCCTGACAGATGAAGCTTTCTTT	CASSLTDEAFF
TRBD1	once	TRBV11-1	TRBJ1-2	TGTGCCAGCAGCAGGACAGGGGTCGGCTACACCTTC	CASSRTGVGYTF
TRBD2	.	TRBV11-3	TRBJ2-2	TGTGCCAGCAGCTTCGGAAGCGGGACGAACGGGGAGCTGTTTTTT	CASSFGSGTNGELFF
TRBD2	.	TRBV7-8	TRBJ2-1	TGTGCCAGCAGCCTACTAGCGGGAATGGACAATGAGCAGTTCTTC	CASSLLAGMDNEQFF
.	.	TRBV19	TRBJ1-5	TGTGCCAGTAGTATCGCGGATCTAATTAGCAATCAGCCCCAGCATTTT	CASSIADLISNQPQHF
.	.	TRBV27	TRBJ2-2	TGTGCCAGCAGTTTAAGTCAGACAAACACCGGGGAGCTGTTTTTT	CASSLSQTNTGELFF
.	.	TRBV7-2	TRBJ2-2	TGTGCCAGCAGCTCTTCTTACACCGGGGAGCTGTTTTTT	CASSSSYTGELFF
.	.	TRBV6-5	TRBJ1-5	TGTGCCAGCAGTTACGACAGCTATAGCAATCAGCCCCAGCATTTT	CASSYDSYSNQPQHF
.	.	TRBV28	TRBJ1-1	TGTGCCAGCAGTTTACGGCCTAAGGGGGGGACTGAAGCTTTCTTT	CASSLRPKGGTEAFF
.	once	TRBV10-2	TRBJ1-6	TGCGCCAGCAGTGAGTCGGGGAGTTCACCCCCCCACTTT	CASSESGSSPPHF
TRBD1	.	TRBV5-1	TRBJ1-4	TGCGCCAGCACCATGGGGCGGACAGGGGGCGCTTCTAATGAAAAACTGTTTTTT	CASTMGRTGGASNEKLFF